This T cell receptor beta chain stems from a study of PD-L1 blockade in urothelial cancer. Looking at the study overall: Analysis of the blood was performed 3 weeks (second dose) and 6 weeks after treatment start.

The germline CDR1 and CDR2 sequences are SGHRS and YFSETQ. V gave up 3 bases and J gave up 4 bases; unmatched junction bases: 9. CDR3 size: 17 residues. Sequencing was performed with immunoSEQ multiplex PCR; in TCRdb, only in-frame clones are kept and a portion is missing. Of about 120,000 clones listed, around 88% are singletons. Regarding time point: peripheral blood 6 weeks after treatment start. The input for sequencing was PBMCs, taken around atezolizumab (anti-PD-L1) treatment. The receptor was isolated from a man aged 55 to 70 with urothelial cancer. The chain recombines TRBV5-1 with TRBJ2-1; TRBD2 agrees at 11 bases. In DNA, the CDR3 is TGCGCCAGCAGCTCAGGGGGGACTAGCGGAGCGTACAATGAGCAGTTCTTC. It translates to CASSSGGTSGAYNEQFF.